This T cell receptor (beta chain) derives from a study of cytomegalovirus exposure and HLA in healthy donors. V was trimmed by 5 bases and J by 4 bases, leaving 20 bases between them. Germline CDR1 is WNHNN and CDR2 is SYGVQD (reference sequence). The CDR3 totals 17 residues. Measured with immunoSEQ multiplex PCR; TCRdb has only the in-frame clones, and not every one. The sample shows roughly 120,000 clones, approximately 91% of them seen only once. The TCR originated in a man younger than 30 in good health and CMV-seropositive. J is TRBJ2-2 and V is TRBV10-1; weak D call: TRBD1 (6 bases). Material for sequencing was PBMCs. This CDR3 reads CASSPRGREAFTGELFF. DNA of the CDR3: TGCGCCAGCAGTCCCAGGGGAAGAGAGGCTTTCACCGGGGAGCTGTTTTTT.